These T cell receptor beta chains were read from a single sample in a study. TCRdb reprocessed the 5' RACE reads with MiXCR, giving one entry per CDR3 protein. Of about 57,000 distinct CDR3 sequences listed, roughly 30% are singletons. Sequencing input: tumor-infiltrating memory CD4+ T cells sorted from the breast tumor. The receptors here all came from a female donor with breast cancer. CDR3s include the opening cysteine and the closing phenylalanine or tryptophan. A D gene is named only where the DNA matches it firmly. Clone size appears in some rows only: once, few, many, or a class for an expanded clone.

>TRBD2|TRBJ2-3|TRBV20-1|few
TGCAGTGCTCCGGGACTAGCGGGAGGAGGCACAGATACGCAGTATTTT
CSAPGLAGGGTDTQYF
>-|TRBJ2-2|TRBV9|-
TGTGCCAGCAGCGTAGCAGGGGACGTCGGGGAGCTGTTTTTT
CASSVAGDVGELFF
>-|TRBJ2-3|TRBV5-1|-
TGCGCCAGCAGCTTGGAAGGAAGCCCATCGGATACGCAGTATTTT
CASSLEGSPSDTQYF
>-|TRBJ1-1|TRBV6-5|-
TGTGCCAGCAGCGACGACGGTGAAGCTTTCTTT
CASSDDGEAFF
>-|TRBJ1-4|TRBV7-2|few
TGTGCCAGCAGCTCGCAGGGGCAGGGAGGTGAAAAACTGTTTTTT
CASSSQGQGGEKLFF
>TRBD2|TRBJ2-7|TRBV28|-
TGTTTGGTTAGCGGGGCCTACGAGCAGTACTTC
CLVSGAYEQYF
>-|TRBJ1-1|TRBV7-2|many
TGTGCCAGCAGCTTAGGACCAGGGAGGAACACTGAAGCTTTCTTT
CASSLGPGRNTEAFF
>-|TRBJ2-3|TRBV5-5|-
TGTGCCAGCTTAAACAGGGGAGGTACAGATACGCAGTATTTT
CASLNRGGTDTQYF
>-|TRBJ1-1|TRBV29-1|few
TGCAGCGTTGAAGACACCGGGCGGGTTACTACGGGCACTGAAGCTTTCTTT
CSVEDTGRVTTGTEAFF
>TRBD1|TRBJ2-5|TRBV7-3|few
TGTGCCAGCAGCCGACAGGGTCTACAAGAGACCCAGTACTTC
CASSRQGLQETQYF
>-|TRBJ2-7|TRBV6-6|-
TGTGCCAGCAGTTTGACACCTCCCTACGAGCAGTACTTC
CASSLTPPYEQYF
>-|TRBJ2-7|TRBV7-2|-
TGTGCCAGCAGCGATGGCTGGGCTCACGGGAGTCACTACGAGCAGTACTTC
CASSDGWAHGSHYEQYF
>-|TRBJ1-5|TRBV6-1|-
TGTGCCAGCAGTGACCTCGAGCCCCAGCATTTT
CASSDLEPQHF
>TRBD2|TRBJ2-4|TRBV20-1|-
TGCAGTGCAGGGACCGCGGGAGGGCGAGGCATTCAGTACTTC
CSAGTAGGRGIQYF
>-|TRBJ2-3|TRBV3-1|-
TGTGCCAGCAGCCAATTTTTGGCGGCGGATACGCAGTATTTT
CASSQFLAADTQYF
>-|TRBJ2-1|TRBV7-2|-
TGTGCCAGCGGGTTGGCTAGCCTTGTGGATGAGCAGTTCTTC
CASGLASLVDEQFF
>TRBD2|TRBJ2-1|TRBV20-1|-
TGCAGTGGCAGCAAAGCGGGAGTAACCAATGAGCAGTTCTTC
CSGSKAGVTNEQFF
>-|TRBJ2-3|TRBV6-2/TRBV6-3|-
TGTGCCAGCATCCTTAGGGGGGGGCCCGGAGATACGCAGTATTTT
CASILRGGPGDTQYF
>-|TRBJ2-1|TRBV9|-
TGTGCCAGCAGCGTAGGGGTAGCGAGAAATGTAGAGCAGTTCTTC
CASSVGVARNVEQFF
>TRBD1|TRBJ2-5|TRBV5-4|-
TGTGCCAGCAGCTACCGGACAGGGGCCCAAGAGACCCAGTACTTC
CASSYRTGAQETQYF
>-|TRBJ1-2|TRBV2|once
TGTGCCAGCAGTAACGGGGTGCAAACCTTC
CASSNGVQTF
>-|TRBJ1-3|TRBV7-3|-
TGTGCCAGCAGCCCCGACGGTCCCTCTGGAAACACCATATATTTT
CASSPDGPSGNTIYF
>TRBD1|TRBJ2-1|TRBV20-1|few
TGCAGTGCTAGAGATCCCGGACAGGGGGCAAACAATGAGCAGTTCTTC
CSARDPGQGANNEQFF
>TRBD2|TRBJ2-5|TRBV6-2/TRBV6-3|-
TGTGCCAGCAGTACTAGCGGGTACCAAGAGACCCAGTACTTC
CASSTSGYQETQYF
>-|TRBJ2-7|TRBV5-1|few
TGCGCCAGCAGCCTTACTGACGGTTTATCCTACGAGCAGTACTTC
CASSLTDGLSYEQYF
>-|TRBJ1-2|TRBV6-2/TRBV6-3|few
TGTGCCAGCAGTTCGACAGTTCGGGGGTCCTATGGCTACACCTTC
CASSSTVRGSYGYTF
>TRBD2|TRBJ2-7|TRBV7-2|-
TGTGCCAGCAGCTTAGGAGGTCGGACTAGCGCCTACGAGCAGTACTTC
CASSLGGRTSAYEQYF
>-|TRBJ2-1|TRBV7-2|many
TGTGCCAGCAGCTTAACCGGATTTAAGTACAATGAGCAGTTCTTC
CASSLTGFKYNEQFF
>-|TRBJ1-1|TRBV12-3/TRBV12-4|-
TGTGCCAGCAGTACTCCCGCGGGCACTGAAGCTTTCTTT
CASSTPAGTEAFF
>-|TRBJ2-7|TRBV5-5|few
TGTGCCAGCAGCTTGGCGGACGCCTACGAGCAGTACTTC
CASSLADAYEQYF
>-|TRBJ2-5|TRBV5-1|few
TGCGCCAGCAGGGCTACCGAATACCAAGAGACCCAGTACTTC
CASRATEYQETQYF
>-|TRBJ1-2|TRBV7-2|few
TGTGCCAGCAGCCGGGGGAGCGGAAGCTATGGCTACACCTTC
CASSRGSGSYGYTF
>TRBD2|TRBJ2-5|TRBV5-1|-
TGCGCCAGCAGCTTGATTGGTAGCGGGAGGGGAGAGACCCAGTACTTC
CASSLIGSGRGETQYF
>-|TRBJ2-1|TRBV7-2|medium-sized
TGTGCCAGCAGCCCGAGACAAGCCCCTGAGCAGTTCTTC
CASSPRQAPEQFF
>TRBD2|TRBJ2-5|TRBV20-1|many
TGCAGTGCTAGCCCCAGCGGGAGTAGAGAGACCCAGTACTTC
CSASPSGSRETQYF
>TRBD2|TRBJ2-5|TRBV9|-
TGTGCCAGCAGCCAGAACGGGGAGGGGACCCAGTACTTC
CASSQNGEGTQYF
>TRBD1|TRBJ2-7|TRBV6-1|few
TGTGCCAGCATTCGGGACAGGGGGACCTACGAGCAGTACTTC
CASIRDRGTYEQYF
>-|TRBJ1-1|TRBV7-2|-
TGTGCCAGCAGTAACGGAGGGAACACTGAAGCTTTCTTT
CASSNGGNTEAFF
>-|TRBJ2-7|TRBV6-5|-
TGTGCCACCTCCCCTGGGACACCAACCTACGAGCAGTACTTC
CATSPGTPTYEQYF
>-|TRBJ1-3|TRBV11-1|-
TGTGCCAGCAGCGGGACCGGGATTCAAGGTGGAAACACCATATATTTT
CASSGTGIQGGNTIYF
>TRBD2|TRBJ2-7|TRBV18|once
TGTGCCAGCTCACCAAGGCTAGCGGGGGGAACAGGGTCCTACGAGCAGTACTTC
CASSPRLAGGTGSYEQYF
>-|TRBJ2-1|TRBV9|few
TGTGCCAGCACCCGTGAGGGGGGGTACAATGAGCAGTTCTTC
CASTREGGYNEQFF
>TRBD2|TRBJ2-1|TRBV15|-
TGTGCCACCAGCAGTGGACTAGCGGAGGGGGGTGAGCAGTTCTTC
CATSSGLAEGGEQFF
>-|TRBJ1-5|TRBV20-1|many
TGCAGTGCTAAAGGACGTTTCGATCAGCCCCAGCATTTT
CSAKGRFDQPQHF
>-|TRBJ2-2|TRBV6-5|once
TGTGCCAGCAGTTACGGAGGCGAAAACACCAGGGAGCTGTTCTTT
CASSYGGENTRELFF
>-|TRBJ2-2|TRBV4-2|-
TGTGCCAGCAGCCAAGATCTCGGGCGCACAGCGACCGGGGAGCTGTTTTTT
CASSQDLGRTATGELFF
>TRBD1|TRBJ1-3|TRBV7-2|-
TGTGCCAGCAGCTACGGGACAGGGACAGTCTCTGGAAACACCATATATTTT
CASSYGTGTVSGNTIYF
>-|TRBJ1-6|TRBV20-1|few
TGCAGTGCCTCGGACCAATCTATTAGGCACTTT
CSASDQSIRHF
>TRBD2|TRBJ2-7|TRBV3-1|-
TGTGCCAGCAGCCAATCAGCGGGAAATGCGGGGGAGCAGTACTTC
CASSQSAGNAGEQYF
>-|TRBJ2-1|TRBV4-1|many
TGCGCCAGCAGCACGCAGTACGGCGGGGAGCAGTTCTTC
CASSTQYGGEQFF
>TRBD2|TRBJ2-1|TRBV7-9|few
TGTGCCAGCAGCCCGGGGGGGACCCCCTACAATGAGCAGTTCTTC
CASSPGGTPYNEQFF
>-|TRBJ1-2|TRBV7-2|few
TGTGCCAGCAGCGCCTACCTTGAGACAGTTTCCTATGGCTACACCTTC
CASSAYLETVSYGYTF
>-|TRBJ1-1|TRBV29-1|few
TGCAGCGTTTCATCAGGAGAAACTGAAGCTTTCTTT
CSVSSGETEAFF
>-|TRBJ1-2|TRBV6-1|many
TGTGCCAGCAGTGAAGAAGCGTACGGCAGGGTAAAAGGCTACACCTTC
CASSEEAYGRVKGYTF
>TRBD1|TRBJ2-4|TRBV4-1|many
TGCGCCAGCAGCCACCCTATAGGGGGCCGGTTGAAAAACATTCAGTACTTC
CASSHPIGGRLKNIQYF
>-|TRBJ1-1|TRBV7-3|few
TGTGCCAGCAGCTCCTCCGACACTGAAGCTTTCTTT
CASSSSDTEAFF
>TRBD1|TRBJ1-1|TRBV6-5|many
TGTGCCAGCAGACCGGACAGGGGGACCACTGAAGCTTTCTTT
CASRPDRGTTEAFF
>-|TRBJ2-3|TRBV11-3|-
TGTGCCAGCAGCTATCGCGGAGCAGGGGGAGGTACGCAGTATTTT
CASSYRGAGGGTQYF
>-|TRBJ2-1|TRBV20-1|few
TGCAGTGCCAGGAGGGGAGGCGGTTCCTACAATGAGCAGTTCTTC
CSARRGGGSYNEQFF
>-|TRBJ1-1|TRBV28|few
TGTGCCAGCGAGTCGCCGGGTTCTCAGGGGAACACTGAAGCTTTCTTT
CASESPGSQGNTEAFF